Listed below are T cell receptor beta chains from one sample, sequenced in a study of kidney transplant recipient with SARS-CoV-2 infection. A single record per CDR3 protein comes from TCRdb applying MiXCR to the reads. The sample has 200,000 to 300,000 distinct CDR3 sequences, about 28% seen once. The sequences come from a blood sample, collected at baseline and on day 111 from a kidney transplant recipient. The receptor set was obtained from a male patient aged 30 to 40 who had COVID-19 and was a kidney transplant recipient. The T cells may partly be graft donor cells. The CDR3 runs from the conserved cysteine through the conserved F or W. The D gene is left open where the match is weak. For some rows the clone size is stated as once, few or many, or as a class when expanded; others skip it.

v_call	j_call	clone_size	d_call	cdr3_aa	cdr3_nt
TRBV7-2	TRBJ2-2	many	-	CASSFDGTGELFF	TGTGCCAGCAGCTTCGATGGCACCGGGGAGCTGTTTTTT
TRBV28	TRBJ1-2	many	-	CASSFSHYGYTF	TGTGCCAGCAGTTTCTCCCACTATGGCTACACCTTC
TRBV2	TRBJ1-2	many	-	CASRETGDNYGYTF	TGTGCCAGCAGAGAGACAGGCGACAACTATGGCTACACCTTC
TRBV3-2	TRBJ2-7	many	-	CASSQLQGYEQYF	TGTGCCAGCAGCCAGTTACAGGGATACGAGCAGTACTTC
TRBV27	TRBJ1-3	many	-	CASSLASSGNTIYF	TGTGCCAGCAGTTTAGCCTCCTCTGGAAACACCATATATTTT
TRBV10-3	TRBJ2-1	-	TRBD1	CAISGYAGGSYNEQFF	TGTGCCATCAGTGGCTATGCAGGGGGCTCCTACAATGAGCAGTTCTTC
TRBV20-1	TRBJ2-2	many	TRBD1	CSATRTGRTGELFF	TGCAGTGCTACCCGGACAGGGAGAACCGGGGAGCTGTTTTTT
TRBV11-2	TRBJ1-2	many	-	CASSGKKTSRKTYGYTF	TGTGCCAGCAGCGGAAAAAAAACAAGCAGAAAGACCTATGGCTACACCTTC
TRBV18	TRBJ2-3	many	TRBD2	CASSPRGDSTDTQYF	TGTGCCAGCTCACCGCGGGGGGATAGCACAGATACGCAGTATTTT
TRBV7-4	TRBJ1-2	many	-	CASSTQLSARKTYGYTF	TGTGCCAGCAGCACGCAGCTTTCAGCTCGAAAGACCTATGGCTACACCTTC